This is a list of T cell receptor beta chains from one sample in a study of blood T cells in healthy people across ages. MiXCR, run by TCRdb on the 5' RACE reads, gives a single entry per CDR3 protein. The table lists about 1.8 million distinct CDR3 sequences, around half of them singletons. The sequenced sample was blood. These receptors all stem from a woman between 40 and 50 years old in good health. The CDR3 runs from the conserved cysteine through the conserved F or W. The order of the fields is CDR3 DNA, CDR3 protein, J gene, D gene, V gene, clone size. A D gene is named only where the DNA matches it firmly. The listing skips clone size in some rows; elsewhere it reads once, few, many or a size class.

cdr3_nt: TGTGCCAGCAGTGAAGCGTCAACGAGTGAGCAGTACTTC; cdr3_aa: CASSEASTSEQYF; j_call: TRBJ2-7; d_call: NA; v_call: TRBV2; clone_size: NA
cdr3_nt: TGTGCCAGCAGCTTAACTGGCGGCAGAGGGCGTCAGCCCCAGCATTTT; cdr3_aa: CASSLTGGRGRQPQHF; j_call: TRBJ1-5; d_call: NA; v_call: TRBV7-2; clone_size: NA
cdr3_nt: TGCGCCAGCAGCCAAGACGAGGCGGCGGGGGAGGCCCAGTACTTC; cdr3_aa: CASSQDEAAGEAQYF; j_call: TRBJ2-5; d_call: TRBD2; v_call: TRBV4-1; clone_size: NA
cdr3_nt: TGTGCCAGCAGTTTAGTTTGGACCGACAGGGGTAGGGATTCACCCCTCCACTTT; cdr3_aa: CASSLVWTDRGRDSPLHF; j_call: TRBJ1-6; d_call: TRBD1; v_call: TRBV12-3/TRBV12-4; clone_size: NA
cdr3_nt: TGTGCCAGCAGCCAAGAGAGCGGGAGAGTCTTTTACGAGCAGTACTTC; cdr3_aa: CASSQESGRVFYEQYF; j_call: TRBJ2-7; d_call: TRBD2; v_call: TRBV14; clone_size: NA
cdr3_nt: TGTGCCAGCAGCGACATACGGACTAGCGGGGCCGAGACCCAGTACTTC; cdr3_aa: CASSDIRTSGAETQYF; j_call: TRBJ2-5; d_call: TRBD2; v_call: TRBV5-5; clone_size: NA
cdr3_nt: TGCAGTGCTGGACTCCCAGGGCGGTTCAATGAGCAGTTCTTC; cdr3_aa: CSAGLPGRFNEQFF; j_call: TRBJ2-1; d_call: NA; v_call: TRBV20-1; clone_size: NA
cdr3_nt: TGTGCCAGCAGTCCACTCCGGACGGGGAATCCTTACGAGCAGTACTTC; cdr3_aa: CASSPLRTGNPYEQYF; j_call: TRBJ2-7; d_call: NA; v_call: TRBV28; clone_size: many
cdr3_nt: TGCGCCAGCAGCCAAGGAGCGGGGGGGCCTTCCTACAATGAGCAGTTCTTC; cdr3_aa: CASSQGAGGPSYNEQFF; j_call: TRBJ2-1; d_call: TRBD2; v_call: TRBV4-3; clone_size: few
cdr3_nt: TGTGCCAGCGGCTATACCGGGACCCAGTACTTC; cdr3_aa: CASGYTGTQYF; j_call: TRBJ2-5; d_call: NA; v_call: TRBV6-5; clone_size: NA
cdr3_nt: TGCAGTGCTAGCAGGACACCCAAAACTGAAGCTTTCTTT; cdr3_aa: CSASRTPKTEAFF; j_call: TRBJ1-1; d_call: NA; v_call: TRBV20-1; clone_size: NA
cdr3_nt: TGCGCCAGCAGCCAAGACGCGGCGGGGGAGCAGTTCTTC; cdr3_aa: CASSQDAAGEQFF; j_call: TRBJ2-1; d_call: NA; v_call: TRBV4-3; clone_size: few
cdr3_nt: TGTGCTAGCAGCCTCCGTGGGGGTCCTGTCTACGAGCAGTACTTC; cdr3_aa: CASSLRGGPVYEQYF; j_call: TRBJ2-7; d_call: NA; v_call: TRBV7-7; clone_size: NA
cdr3_nt: TGCAGTGCTAGATACCAGGAGGCGCAGTATTTT; cdr3_aa: CSARYQEAQYF; j_call: TRBJ2-3; d_call: NA; v_call: TRBV20-1; clone_size: few
cdr3_nt: TGTGCCAGCAGCGTAAGTGAGTACACTGAAGCTTTCTTT; cdr3_aa: CASSVSEYTEAFF; j_call: TRBJ1-1; d_call: NA; v_call: TRBV9; clone_size: few
cdr3_nt: TGCAGTGCACCAGACAGGGTGGGCGGCTACACCTTC; cdr3_aa: CSAPDRVGGYTF; j_call: TRBJ1-2; d_call: TRBD1; v_call: TRBV20-1; clone_size: few
cdr3_nt: TGCGCCAGCAGCTTGGGGGACATCACAGATACGCAGTATTTT; cdr3_aa: CASSLGDITDTQYF; j_call: TRBJ2-3; d_call: NA; v_call: TRBV5-1; clone_size: NA
cdr3_nt: TGTGCCAGCAGCCCTAGCGGGGGGGCTTGGGATGAGCAGTTCTTC; cdr3_aa: CASSPSGGAWDEQFF; j_call: TRBJ2-1; d_call: TRBD2; v_call: TRBV13; clone_size: NA
cdr3_nt: TGCAGCGTTGACCGGGGGGGACTTGAAGCTTTCTTT; cdr3_aa: CSVDRGGLEAFF; j_call: TRBJ1-1; d_call: NA; v_call: TRBV29-1; clone_size: once
cdr3_nt: TGTGCCAGCAGCCCGGTAGACAGGGAAGAGACCCAGTACTTC; cdr3_aa: CASSPVDREETQYF; j_call: TRBJ2-5; d_call: TRBD1; v_call: TRBV3-1; clone_size: few
cdr3_nt: TGTGCCAGCAGTTTATCGGGCAGCGGGGGGGCAACAGATACGCAGTATTTT; cdr3_aa: CASSLSGSGGATDTQYF; j_call: TRBJ2-3; d_call: TRBD2; v_call: TRBV27; clone_size: NA
cdr3_nt: TGTGCCAGCAGCAGAGACAGGGACTCCTGCGAAGCTTTCTTT; cdr3_aa: CASSRDRDSCEAFF; j_call: TRBJ1-1; d_call: TRBD1; v_call: TRBV7-2; clone_size: once
cdr3_nt: TGTGCCAGCAGTTTAGAGACAGGGTGGGGCTACACCTTC; cdr3_aa: CASSLETGWGYTF; j_call: TRBJ1-2; d_call: TRBD1; v_call: TRBV12-3/TRBV12-4; clone_size: few
cdr3_nt: TGCAGCGTTGAGAACAGTTCCGGTCAGCCCCAGCATTTT; cdr3_aa: CSVENSSGQPQHF; j_call: TRBJ1-5; d_call: NA; v_call: TRBV29-1; clone_size: NA
cdr3_nt: TGTGCCAGCACCTTACAGGGAAAAGGAGATACGCAGTATTTT; cdr3_aa: CASTLQGKGDTQYF; j_call: TRBJ2-3; d_call: NA; v_call: TRBV7-6; clone_size: few
cdr3_nt: TGTGCCAGCGCCAGGGCGAGCTCCTACGAGCAGTACTTC; cdr3_aa: CASARASSYEQYF; j_call: TRBJ2-7; d_call: NA; v_call: TRBV12-3/TRBV12-4; clone_size: NA
cdr3_nt: TGCAGTGCTAGGAGGACAGGGAGCGTTGGAAGGTCACCCCTCCACTTT; cdr3_aa: CSARRTGSVGRSPLHF; j_call: TRBJ1-6; d_call: TRBD1; v_call: TRBV20-1; clone_size: few
cdr3_nt: TGTGCCAGCAGCCAAGATTTTGGGCGGGTGGACTCCTACGAGCAGTACTTC; cdr3_aa: CASSQDFGRVDSYEQYF; j_call: TRBJ2-7; d_call: NA; v_call: TRBV3-1; clone_size: NA
cdr3_nt: TGTGCCACCAGTGATTCGGGACAGTTCTACGAGCAGTACTTC; cdr3_aa: CATSDSGQFYEQYF; j_call: TRBJ2-7; d_call: TRBD1; v_call: TRBV24-1; clone_size: NA
cdr3_nt: TGCAGCGTTGCCCCCACAATTGGGATCTACGAGCAGTACTTC; cdr3_aa: CSVAPTIGIYEQYF; j_call: TRBJ2-7; d_call: NA; v_call: TRBV29-1; clone_size: NA
cdr3_nt: TGCAGCGTTGAAATGAGCACAGATACGCAGTATTTT; cdr3_aa: CSVEMSTDTQYF; j_call: TRBJ2-3; d_call: NA; v_call: TRBV29-1; clone_size: NA
cdr3_nt: TGTGCCAGCAGTACCCGTTATCGGGGGGGCGTTATCAATGAGCAGTTCTTC; cdr3_aa: CASSTRYRGGVINEQFF; j_call: TRBJ2-1; d_call: TRBD2; v_call: TRBV6-2/TRBV6-3; clone_size: NA
cdr3_nt: TGTGCCAGCAGCTTAAGAGGACGGGCCTCTGGGGCCAACGTCCTGACTTTC; cdr3_aa: CASSLRGRASGANVLTF; j_call: TRBJ2-6; d_call: NA; v_call: TRBV7-2; clone_size: NA
cdr3_nt: TGTGCCAGCAGTTTTCGGACAGGGACCTACAATGAGCAGTTCTTC; cdr3_aa: CASSFRTGTYNEQFF; j_call: TRBJ2-1; d_call: TRBD1; v_call: TRBV27; clone_size: few
cdr3_nt: TGCAGTGCTCCTATAGCGGGGGCGACCTACGAGCAGTACTTC; cdr3_aa: CSAPIAGATYEQYF; j_call: TRBJ2-7; d_call: TRBD2; v_call: TRBV20-1; clone_size: NA
cdr3_nt: TGTGCCAGCAGCAATTTACTAGCGGGGGGGCAAGATACGCAGTATTTT; cdr3_aa: CASSNLLAGGQDTQYF; j_call: TRBJ2-3; d_call: TRBD2; v_call: TRBV12-3/TRBV12-4; clone_size: NA
cdr3_nt: TGCAGCGGGGGGACAGGGAACTACGAGCAGTACTTC; cdr3_aa: CSGGTGNYEQYF; j_call: TRBJ2-7; d_call: TRBD1; v_call: TRBV29-1; clone_size: few
cdr3_nt: TGTGCCACCAGCAGAGATGTCAGGGCGTCTGAAGCTTTCTTT; cdr3_aa: CATSRDVRASEAFF; j_call: TRBJ1-1; d_call: NA; v_call: TRBV15; clone_size: NA
cdr3_nt: TGTGCCAGCAGCCAAGATATCCGGGACTACAATGAGCAGTTCTTC; cdr3_aa: CASSQDIRDYNEQFF; j_call: TRBJ2-1; d_call: NA; v_call: TRBV3-1; clone_size: NA
cdr3_nt: TGTGCTAGTGGTACAGGGGCTAGCGGGGGCCTGGTTTCCTACGAGCAGTACTTC; cdr3_aa: CASGTGASGGLVSYEQYF; j_call: TRBJ2-7; d_call: TRBD2; v_call: TRBV12-5; clone_size: NA
cdr3_nt: TGTGCCAGCAGCCCAAAACTAGCGGGGGGTTTAGATACGCAGTATTTT; cdr3_aa: CASSPKLAGGLDTQYF; j_call: TRBJ2-3; d_call: TRBD2; v_call: TRBV7-2; clone_size: NA
cdr3_nt: TGTGCCAGCACCTCGGTATTAGGTGGCAATGAGCAGTTCTTC; cdr3_aa: CASTSVLGGNEQFF; j_call: TRBJ2-1; d_call: NA; v_call: TRBV11-2; clone_size: few